This TCR beta chain derives from a study of blood T cell repertoires in COVID-19 (dated by TCRdb to the early 2020s). A note on the overall study: Samples covering the acute and convalescent phases of COVID-19 were provided by collaborators in the United States, Italy and Spain. The prospective study material was composed of cDNA or gDNA derived from T cells, B-cell-depleted T cells, or PBMCs. Deeply sampled blood TCRbeta repertoires from subjects exposed to, actively infected with, or recovered from COVID-19 were included in the dataset. The repertoires were released in a freely available public database intended as a resource for research on the immune response to SARS-CoV-2. Samples were obtained from the ongoing ImmuneRACE study (first 160 participants) and from 1,200 or so subjects provided by 6 global collaborators. Sample metadata almost always included a de-identified subject ID, COVID-19 status, age in years and sex. HLA class I and class II types, where available, came from metadata supplied by the sample provider rather than from assay-based typing.

This clone showed up just once. No antigen is known for it. Base quality data are lacking; no much larger clone is found one base away. TCRbeta CDR3 regions were amplified from genomic DNA using the immunoSEQ Assay, a bias-controlled multiplex PCR. Regarding the original processing steps: The number of nucleated cells in each sample was estimated by amplification of reference gene primers within the assay. Sequence reads were collapsed and filtered to measure the absolute abundance of every unique TCRbeta CDR3 rearrangement. Productive Simpson clonality was computed per sample as the square root of Simpson's diversity index over productive rearrangements. Drawn from immuneACCESS, this table holds only the in-frame rearrangements with V and J called that TCRdb kept. Clones are partly lost; checked studies trace under half to an unresolved V gene and leave the rest unexplained. V and J calls and clone size are copied from that table; D and trimming were computed from the DNA. This sample gives under 350,000 clones in total; 86% of them show up just once. The ten largest clonotypes hold 3.5% to 4% of the sample.

V has 6 bases trimmed and J has 3 bases trimmed; junction bases matching no gene number 3. Counted from cysteine to phenylalanine, this CDR3 has 13 amino acids. The only DNA kept is the CDR3, 39 bases in frame from the first base. Each collaborating institution followed its own protocols to collect whole blood in K2EDTA tubes. For TCRbeta analysis, collaborator samples were shipped as frozen whole blood, as isolated PBMCs, or as DNA extracted from either sample type. Study-wide findings and limitations: Clinical and demographic metadata were provided uncurated, with the amount varying by source and participant.

Sequences were obtained from peripheral blood. The V and J segments used are TRBV12-3 or TRBV12-4 and TRBJ2-7; TRBD1 agrees with 9 junctional bases. This receptor was obtained from a man between 18 and 29 years old with active or convalescent COVID-19. For the CDR3, the sequence is CASSPTGGYEQYF. The sequence in DNA is TGTGCCAGCAGCCCGACAGGGGGCTACGAGCAGTACTTC.